Each of the 21 T cell receptor beta chains below was sequenced from the same sample in a study of blood T cell repertoires in COVID-19. Here immunoSEQ multiplex PCR was the method, and the copy in TCRdb shows in-frame clones only, minus some. The data hold around 200,000 clones, with around 87% observed a single time. Source material: peripheral blood. These receptors all stem from a man younger than 35 with active or convalescent COVID-19.

The CDR3 is CASSASRVGNQPQHF. CDR3 sequence (DNA): TGTGCCAGCAGCGCGTCCCGGGTCGGCAATCAGCCCCAGCATTTT. V usage is TRBV28 and J usage is TRBJ1-5; D gene uncertain. The CDR3 is made up of 15 amino acids. In germline, CDR1 is MDHEN, CDR2 SYDVKM. Trimming pared 6 bases from V and 2 bases from J, leaving 14 bases between.

The chain employs TRBV28 and TRBJ2-1; TRBD1 agrees at 7 bases. Germline V gives CDR1 MDHEN, CDR2 SYDVKM. The J segment lost 4 bases and the V segment lost 2 bases, leaving 11 bases of the junction unmatched. The CDR3 runs 17 residues. CDR3 nucleotides: TGTGCCAGCAGTTTAGGGGGACAGATGCCGATATACAATGAGCAGTTCTTC. Protein sequence: CASSLGGQMPIYNEQFF.

This clone was seen only once. The V call is TRBV7-3, the J call TRBJ2-5; 11 bases line up with TRBD2. With V trimmed by 5 bases and J by 5 bases, 4 bases remained unmatched. The germline V gene has CDR1 SGHTA and CDR2 FQGTGA. CDR3 length: 14 amino acids. CDR3 in DNA: TGTGCCAGCAGCGTACTAGCGGGAGTGGAGACCCAGTACTTC. The encoded protein is CASSVLAGVETQYF.

Remarks on this clone: The same CDR3 arises from other DNA sequences in this sample as well. The V and J genes are TRBV10-3 and TRBJ2-3; D is possibly TRBD1 (5 bases). CDR3 length: 15 amino acids. Germline V lookup: CDR1 ENHRY, CDR2 SYGVKD. V lost 3 bases and J 0 bases, leaving 10 bases between the germline ends. Here the CDR3 reads CAISEGQGSTDTQYF. The CDR3 DNA is TGTGCCATCAGTGAAGGGCAGGGTAGCACAGATACGCAGTATTTT.

The gene calls are TRBV4-1 and TRBJ1-6; D gene unclear. Germline V CDR1 and CDR2: MGHRA, YSYEKL. With 2 bases removed from V and 8 bases from J, the gap between germline ends came to 10 bases. CDR3 length: 14 residues. For the CDR3, the DNA is TGCGCCAGCAGCCAAATAGGCAGCGATTCACCCCTCCACTTT. Translating gives CASSQIGSDSPLHF.

The chain uses TRBV11-2 and TRBJ2-2, with 8 positions matching TRBD2. V lost 4 bases and J lost 5; bases outside the gene matches: 9. Germline-derived CDR1 and CDR2 are SGHAT and FQNNGV. The CDR3 is 16 amino acids. The CDR3 sequence is CASSSRWGLGTGELFF. The CDR3 DNA is TGTGCCAGCAGCTCCCGATGGGGACTAGGTACCGGGGAGCTGTTTTTT.

This chain links TRBV28 with TRBJ1-5, with TRBD1 as a possible D gene (6 bases). This CDR3 contains 14 residues. Looked up from germline, CDR1 is MDHEN and CDR2 is SYDVKM. V was pared by 8 bases and J by 6 bases, with 17 bases between. In DNA, the CDR3 is TGTGCCAGCGGCCCAGGGGAACGGGGTCAGCCCCAGCATTTT. The encoded protein is CASGPGERGQPQHF.

The rearrangement links TRBV28 to TRBJ1-1; 7 positions match TRBD1. The CDR3 loop spans 14 amino acids. With V trimmed by 5 bases and J by 2 bases, 5 bases remained unmatched. CDR1 is MDHEN, CDR2 SYDVKM, per germline. CDR3 sequence reads: CASSPGTVNTEAFF. For the CDR3, the DNA is TGTGCCAGCAGTCCCGGGACAGTTAACACTGAAGCTTTCTTT.

V and J are TRBV6-5 and TRBJ1-1; 7 bases fit TRBD1. The CDR3 consists of 14 residues. The germline CDR1 and CDR2 sequences are MNHEY and SVGAGI. After removal of 6 bases from V and 4 bases from J, the junction contained 8 bases not matched to a gene. This chain's CDR3 is CASSRPDRRTEAFF. DNA for the CDR3: TGTGCCAGCAGCCGACCGGACAGGCGCACTGAAGCTTTCTTT.

The V and J genes are TRBV14 and TRBJ1-2; D is perhaps TRBD1 (5 bases). V was shortened by 2 bases and J by 3 bases, with 16 bases between the two germline ends. The CDR3 length is 16 residues. Per the germline V gene, CDR1 is SGHDN and CDR2 is FVKESK. CDR3 nucleotides: TGTGCCAGCAGCCAAAGACAGCTCCGAGGAGACTATGGCTACACCTTC. Translated, it gives CASSQRQLRGDYGYTF. Full variable domain (outside the CDR3, taken from reference TRBV14 and TRBJ1-2): EAGVTQFPSHSVIEKGQTVTLRCDPISGHDNLYWYRRVMGKEIKFLLHFVKESKQDESGMPNNRFLAERTGGTYSTLKVQPAELEDSGVYFCASSQRQLRGDYGYTFGSGTRLTVV.

V usage is TRBV7-9 and J usage is TRBJ1-1; D is uncertain. From germline, CDR1 is SEHNR and CDR2 FQNEAQ (reference sequence). Trimming pared 1 base from V and 3 bases from J, leaving 15 bases between. The CDR3 runs 16 residues. In DNA, the CDR3 is TGTGCCAGCAGCTTAGACAGCCACTCTGGGTACACTGAAGCTTTCTTT. Amino acid sequence: CASSLDSHSGYTEAFF.

The V gene is TRBV6-2 or TRBV6-3, the J gene TRBJ2-7, with 7 bases aligning to TRBD1. The CDR3 spans 14 residues. CDR1 is MNHEY, CDR2 SVGEGT, per germline. J was trimmed by 0 bases and V by 2 bases; bases with no gene match: 1. The CDR3 reads CASSYRTGSYEQYF. Here the CDR3 DNA reads TGTGCCAGCAGTTACAGGACAGGCTCCTACGAGCAGTACTTC.

This clone was counted once. The chain links TRBV7-5 to TRBJ2-2; the table's D call, TRBD1, has no DNA check behind it. TRBV7-5 is shown as a pseudogene. The CDR3 spans 15 residues. The CDR3 nucleotides are TGTGCCAGAAGCTTCGACAGGGAAGACACCGGGGAGCTGTTTTTT. Translating gives CARSFDREDTGELFF.

The chain combines TRBV10-3 with TRBJ1-2, with TRBD1 identical over 7 bases. The CDR3 covers 14 residues. Germline CDR1 reads ENHRY; CDR2 reads SYGVKD. V lost 4 bases, J lost 4 bases, and 6 bases stayed unmatched. The CDR3 here is CAISGDRETYGYTF. CDR3 nucleotide sequence: TGTGCCATCAGTGGCGACAGGGAGACCTATGGCTACACCTTC.

This chain joins TRBV5-6 and TRBJ2-3; TRBD1 aligns across 7 bases. CDR1 and CDR2 (germline): SGHDT, YYEEEE. This CDR3 is built from 14 residues. V trimming: 3 bases; J trimming: 4 bases; junction bases outside the gene matches: 5. The CDR3 DNA follows: TGTGCCAGCAGCTCGTATCAGGGGGCAGATACGCAGTATTTT. Translation gives CASSSYQGADTQYF.

This clone was recorded once. The chain combines TRBV6-5 with TRBJ1-5, with TRBD1 matching over 7 bases. Germline-derived CDR1 and CDR2 are MNHEY and SVGAGI. The CDR3 length is 13 residues. Germline trimming cut 6 bases from V and 5 bases from J; bases unmatched to any gene: 4. CDR3 sequence: CASRDRADQPQHF. As DNA, the CDR3 is TGTGCCAGCAGAGACAGGGCGGATCAGCCCCAGCATTTT.

The chain combines TRBV10-3 with TRBJ2-3; perhaps TRBD2 as D (7 bases). This CDR3 has 16 amino acids. Germline V gene lookup returns CDR1 ENHRY and CDR2 SYGVKD. V was trimmed by 0 bases and J by 2 bases, leaving 12 bases between them. The CDR3 protein is CAISESGGANTDTQYF. CDR3 nucleotide sequence: TGTGCCATCAGTGAGTCAGGGGGGGCGAACACAGATACGCAGTATTTT.

This clone was detected only once. The genes are TRBV12-5 and TRBJ1-6; 7 bases are shared with TRBD1. V was clipped by 0 bases and J by 10 bases; unmatched bases: 6. The germline gives CDR1 LGHNT, CDR2 FRNRAP. The CDR3 sequence is 15 residues long. The CDR3 protein is CASGLVTGSGSPLHF. DNA for the CDR3: TGTGCTAGTGGTTTGGTGACAGGGTCGGGATCACCCCTCCACTTT. Variable domain in full (rest from reference TRBV12-5 and TRBJ1-6): DARVTQTPRHKVTEMGQEVTMRCQPILGHNTVFWYRQTMMQGLELLAYFRNRAPLDDSGMPKDRFSAEMPDATLATLKIQPSEPRDSAVYFCASGLVTGSGSPLHFGNGTRLTVT.

The V and J genes are TRBV4-1 and TRBJ2-1, with 15 bases aligning to TRBD2. V was clipped by 5 bases and J by 8 bases; unmatched bases: 13. Germline V gives CDR1 MGHRA, CDR2 YSYEKL. The length of the CDR3 is 18 residues. CDR3 nucleotide sequence: TGCGCCAGCAGCGGACTAGCGGGGGGGCCCCCAGTTTTTGATGAGCAGTTCTTC. This gives the protein CASSGLAGGPPVFDEQFF.

The rearrangement uses TRBV6-5 and TRBJ1-1, with D perhaps matching TRBD1 (5 bases). V lost 2 bases and J lost 8, with 9 bases in between. CDR1 is MNHEY and CDR2 is SVGAGI in the germline V gene. The CDR3 is made up of 12 amino acids. The CDR3 here is CASSYATGEAFF. The CDR3 DNA follows: TGTGCCAGCAGTTACGCTACAGGAGAAGCTTTCTTT.

In the case of this clone: The sample holds other DNA sequences that translate to the same CDR3. The chain couples TRBV7-9 to TRBJ1-1; TRBD1 aligns across 7 bases. The ends lost 5 bases at V and 0 bases at J; junction bases unmatched: 3. The CDR3 contains 14 residues. Germline CDR1 reads SEHNR; CDR2 reads FQNEAQ (reference sequence). The CDR3: CASSPGTVNTEAFF. The CDR3 region has the DNA TGTGCCAGCAGCCCCGGGACAGTGAACACTGAAGCTTTCTTT.